The 3 T cell receptor beta chains below were found in one sample sequenced in a study of CD8+ T cells in alopecia areata. The authors extracted RNA and reverse transcribed it into cDNA as the sequencing template. Here immunoSEQ multiplex PCR was the method, and the copy in TCRdb shows in-frame clones only, minus some. The sample has 150,000 to 200,000 clones, roughly 60% seen once. Treatment in this sample: oral pan-JAK inhibitor, 5-10 mg twice daily. The source was CD4+ T cells sorted from blood, collected at week 24, from a patient treated with tofacitinib. Receptors were obtained from a human donor with alopecia areata.

This chain connects TRBV7-8 to TRBJ2-3; D might be TRBD1 (5 bases). The CDR3 has 14 residues. Per germline, CDR1 SGHVS and CDR2 FQNEAQ. Between the trimmed V and J ends, which lost 3 bases and 2 bases, there was a span of 9 bases. CDR3 sequence reads: CASSLSRVTDTQYF. The DNA for the CDR3 is TGTGCCAGCAGCTTGAGCAGGGTCACAGATACGCAGTATTTT.

The chain couples TRBV18 to TRBJ2-3; 12 bases are shared with TRBD2. Germline V lookup: CDR1 KGHSH, CDR2 LQKENI. There are 16 residues in the CDR3. Trimming cost V 3 bases and J 1 base; bases outside gene matches: 2. CDR3 DNA: TGTGCCAGCTCACCTCGGACTAGCGGGGGCACAGATACGCAGTATTTT. Protein product: CASSPRTSGGTDTQYF.

This chain connects TRBV9 to TRBJ1-6; a weak D match, TRBD1 (6 bases). The CDR3 extends over 15 amino acids. Trimming cost V 4 bases and J 6 bases, with 14 bases left between them. Germline assignment: CDR1 SGDLS and CDR2 YYNGEE. The CDR3 loop is CASSPRQDRNSPLHF. The CDR3 coding sequence is TGTGCCAGCAGCCCCCGACAGGACCGTAATTCACCCCTCCACTTT. Full variable domain (outside the CDR3, taken from reference TRBV9 and TRBJ1-6): DSGVTQTPKHLITATGQRVTLRCSPRSGDLSVYWYQQSLDQGLQFLIQYYNGEERAKGNILERFSAQQFPDLHSELNLSSLELGDSALYFCASSPRQDRNSPLHFGNGTRLTVT.